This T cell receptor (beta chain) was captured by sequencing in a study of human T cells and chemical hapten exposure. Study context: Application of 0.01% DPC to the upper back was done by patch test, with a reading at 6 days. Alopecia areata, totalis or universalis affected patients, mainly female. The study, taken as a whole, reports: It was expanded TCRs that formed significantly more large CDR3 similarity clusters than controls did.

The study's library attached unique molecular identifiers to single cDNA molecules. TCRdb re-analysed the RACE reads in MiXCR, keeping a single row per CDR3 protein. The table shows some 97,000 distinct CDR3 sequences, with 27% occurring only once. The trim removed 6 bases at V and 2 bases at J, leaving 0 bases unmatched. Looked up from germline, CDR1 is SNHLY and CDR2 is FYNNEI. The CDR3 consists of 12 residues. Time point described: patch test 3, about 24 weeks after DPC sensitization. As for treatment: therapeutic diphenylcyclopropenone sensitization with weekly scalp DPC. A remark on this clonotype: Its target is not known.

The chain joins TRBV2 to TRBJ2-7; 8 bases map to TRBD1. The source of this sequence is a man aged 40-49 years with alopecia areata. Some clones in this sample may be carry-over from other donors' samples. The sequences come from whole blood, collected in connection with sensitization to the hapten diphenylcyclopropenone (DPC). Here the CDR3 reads CASRDRAYEQYF. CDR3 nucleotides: TGTGCCAGCAGGGACAGGGCCTACGAGCAGTACTTC.